This T cell receptor (beta chain) was sequenced for a study of T cell responses to AZD1222 COVID-19 vaccine. Study as a whole: The analysis combined second doses at about 4 or about 12 weeks.

Clones were read by immunoSEQ multiplex PCR, and TCRdb kept only the in-frame ones, dropping some. Seen here are 95,000 to 110,000 clones, roughly nine tenths observed once, and the top ten hold 45% to 50%. Broader study findings: Just a handful of AZD1222 recipients tested seropositive at baseline. The donors showed a predominance of white British ancestry and of females, with possible underestimation of clonal diversity. Two AZD1222 administrations were followed by greater Spike-specific TCR breadth and depth.

This clone has only one observation. Its antigen is unknown. The V end was cut by 3 bases, the J end by 0 bases, with 12 bases between. The CDR3 has 15 amino acids. Germline CDR1 reads KGHSH; CDR2 reads LQKENI. The rearrangement links TRBV18 to TRBJ2-7; D possibly corresponds to TRBD1 (5 bases). The sequence came from an adult in good health. The sample here was peripheral blood, taken on day 0 of AZD1222 vaccination. The CDR3: CASSPIGHSSYEQYF. CDR3 sequence (DNA): TGTGCCAGCTCACCGATCGGACACAGCTCCTACGAGCAGTACTTC.